This T cell receptor beta chain emerged from a study of human T cells and chemical hapten exposure. On the study more broadly: There were weekly diphenylcyclopropenone doses to the scalp for patients throughout the approximately 25-week study. Study-wide findings and caveats: Expanded TCR counts at PT1 were positively correlated with the patch test score. Expanded TCR sets contained significantly more large CDR3 similarity clusters than controls.

Time point reported: pre-sensitization, week 0. Treatment indicated: therapeutic diphenylcyclopropenone sensitization with weekly scalp DPC. On this clonotype: Its matching antigen is unknown.

MiXCR, applied by TCRdb to the RACE reads, yields one record per CDR3 protein. Of 180,000 or so distinct CDR3 sequences in the sample, 25% to 30% were seen once. V lost 2 bases, J lost 8 bases, and 9 bases lay in between. The CDR3 loop spans 13 amino acids. In germline, CDR1 is SGHNT, CDR2 YENEEA. The chain recombines TRBV11-3 with TRBJ1-4; D gene ambiguous. The receptor comes from a woman in her 30s with alopecia areata. Some clones in this sample may be carry-over from other donors' samples. The specimen comprised whole blood, sampled in connection with sensitization to the hapten diphenylcyclopropenone (DPC). Here the CDR3 reads CASSLRHREKLFF. CDR3 sequence (DNA): TGTGCCAGCAGCTTAAGACACCGAGAAAAACTGTTTTTT.